The clone carrying this T cell receptor beta chain came up a few times. The antigen is not known. This entry is derived from a study of CD8+CD57+ T cells in acquired aplastic anemia. General study findings and limits: CD8+CD57+ cells in patients trailed total CD4+ and CD8+ pools in diversity.

Profiling of TCR beta VDJ combinations and CDR3 sequences used genomic DNA as template. Using its own MiXCR run on the reads, TCRdb lists one record per CDR3 protein. The sample holds around 15,000 distinct CDR3 sequences, more than 30% seen once. In patients chosen for sequencing, flow cytometry had shown CD8+CD57+ cell expansion. Severe acquired aplastic anemia was the diagnosis recorded for all patients. With V trimmed by 5 bases and J by 7 bases, 3 bases remained unmatched. This CDR3 region has 13 residues. Germline V CDR1 and CDR2: SGHTA, FQGNSA. The sample consisted of CD8+CD57+ T cells sorted from PBMCs. Specified subset: bead-enriched CD8+CD57+ effector memory T cells from SAA patients. The V and J genes are TRBV7-2 and TRBJ2-2; 8 nucleotides align to TRBD2. The receptor's source is a human donor with aplastic anemia. The CDR3 DNA sequence: TGTGCCAGCAGCGTCGGGGGGGGCGGGGAGCTGTTTTTT. It codes for CASSVGGGGELFF.